The rows below give T cell receptor beta chains drawn from one sample of a study of shared clonotypes between healthy human individuals. Sequencing used immunoSEQ multiplex PCR; TCRdb keeps in-frame clones, though not all of them. Of about 1.5 million clones listed, roughly 96% were seen once; the top ten hold over 1%. Sequencing was performed on naive CD4+ T cells sorted from blood. These receptors were collected from a man aged 30 to 45 in good health. CDR3s include the opening cysteine and the closing phenylalanine or tryptophan. A D gene is named only where the DNA matches it firmly. Clone size is shown for a subset of rows, as once, few, many or a class of expanded clone.

J gene | V gene | clone size | D gene | CDR3 protein | CDR3 DNA
TRBJ2-1 | TRBV28 | . | TRBD2 | CASRGRAGDHYNEQFF | TGTGCCAGCAGGGGTCGAGCGGGAGACCACTACAATGAGCAGTTCTTC
TRBJ2-2 | TRBV5-1 | . | . | CASSLTVTNTGELFF | TGCGCCAGCAGCTTGACGGTCACGAACACCGGGGAGCTGTTTTTT
TRBJ1-1 | TRBV7-2 | . | . | CASSLIGGTEAFF | TGTGCCAGCAGCTTGATTGGCGGCACTGAAGCTTTCTTT
TRBJ2-1 | TRBV9 | . | TRBD1 | CASKPGGPTRMGYNEQFF | TGTGCCAGCAAACCAGGGGGTCCGACCCGTATGGGCTACAATGAGCAGTTCTTC
TRBJ2-4 | TRBV9 | . | . | CASSVGARLDLSNIQYF | TGTGCCAGCAGCGTAGGAGCGAGACTAGACCTCAGCAACATTCAGTACTTC
TRBJ2-7 | TRBV15 | . | . | CATSREAASYEQYF | TGTGCCACCAGCAGAGAGGCAGCCTCCTACGAGCAGTACTTC
TRBJ1-3 | TRBV2 | once | . | CASRDNSGNTIYF | TGTGCCAGCCGGGACAACTCTGGAAACACCATATATTTT
TRBJ2-7 | TRBV11-2 | . | TRBD2 | CASSLMVTSGDVYEQYF | TGTGCCAGCAGCTTAATGGTGACTAGCGGGGACGTCTACGAGCAGTACTTC
TRBJ2-1 | TRBV7-8 | . | TRBD2 | CASRIGGLAGGEQFF | TGTGCCAGCAGAATTGGGGGACTAGCGGGAGGTGAGCAGTTCTTC
TRBJ2-3 | TRBV5-1 | . | TRBD2 | CASSLYDGREADTQYF | TGCGCCAGCAGCTTGTACGACGGGAGGGAGGCAGATACGCAGTATTTT
TRBJ2-1 | TRBV5-1 | . | TRBD2 | CASAREGGDNEQFF | TGCGCCAGCGCCCGGGAGGGTGGTGACAATGAGCAGTTCTTC
TRBJ1-4 | TRBV7-9 | once | . | CASSPLPGDNEKLFF | TGTGCCAGCAGCCCCCTGCCAGGGGATAATGAAAAACTGTTTTTT
TRBJ2-5 | TRBV7-9 | . | . | CASSLSHRELETQYF | TGTGCCAGCAGCTTAAGCCACAGGGAATTGGAGACCCAGTACTTC
TRBJ2-2 | TRBV25-1 | . | . | CASSGIGLAGELFF | TGTGCCAGCAGTGGAATCGGACTCGCCGGGGAGCTGTTTTTT
TRBJ2-6 | TRBV5-4 | . | TRBD1 | CASSAPGQGLGSGANVLTF | TGTGCCAGCAGCGCTCCGGGACAGGGGCTGGGCTCTGGGGCCAACGTCCTGACTTTC
TRBJ1-3 | TRBV5-6 | . | . | CASSLNPSSGNTIYF | TGTGCCAGCAGCTTGAATCCTTCCTCTGGAAACACCATATATTTT
TRBJ2-1 | TRBV9 | . | . | CASSVGMAANSYNEQFF | TGTGCCAGCAGCGTAGGAATGGCGGCGAACTCCTACAATGAGCAGTTCTTC
TRBJ1-5 | TRBV6-1 | . | . | CASSVFLENQPQHF | TGTGCCAGCAGTGTATTTTTGGAAAATCAGCCCCAGCATTTT
TRBJ2-5 | TRBV18 | . | TRBD2 | CASSPPMGGETQYF | TGTGCCAGCTCACCACCTATGGGAGGGGAGACCCAGTACTTC
TRBJ1-3 | TRBV29-1 | . | . | CSVDSTLGNTIYF | TGCAGCGTTGATTCCACCTTGGGAAACACCATATATTTT
TRBJ1-1 | TRBV10-3 | . | . | CAISFSGENTEAFF | TGTGCCATCAGTTTTTCGGGGGAGAACACTGAAGCTTTCTTT
TRBJ2-7 | TRBV28 | once | TRBD1 | CASRGRGQGVITSYEQYF | TGTGCCAGCAGGGGAAGGGGACAGGGGGTTATCACTTCTTACGAGCAGTACTTC
TRBJ2-1 | TRBV6-1 | . | TRBD2 | CASSVRASGSVEQFF | TGTGCCAGCAGTGTGCGCGCTAGCGGGAGTGTTGAGCAGTTCTTC
TRBJ2-1 | TRBV28 | . | . | CASSTVAGVAGEQFF | TGTGCCAGCAGCACTGTGGCCGGGGTCGCCGGTGAGCAGTTCTTC
TRBJ2-7 | TRBV27 | . | . | CASGSPGVSYEQYF | TGTGCCAGCGGGTCTCCGGGAGTAAGCTACGAGCAGTACTTC
TRBJ1-2 | TRBV28 | . | . | CASSLFGGPYTNYGYTF | TGTGCCAGCAGTTTATTTGGGGGTCCATATACTAACTATGGCTACACCTTC
TRBJ2-2 | TRBV18 | . | . | CASSITGGIKNTGELFF | TGTGCCAGCTCAATAACCGGGGGCATTAAAAACACCGGGGAGCTGTTTTTT
TRBJ2-7 | TRBV5-4 | . | TRBD2 | CASSPGGGSIGEQYF | TGTGCCAGCAGCCCCGGCGGGGGAAGTATTGGCGAGCAGTACTTC
TRBJ1-2 | TRBV5-5 | . | . | CASSFNREDYTF | TGTGCCAGCAGCTTTAATAGGGAGGACTACACCTTC
TRBJ2-3 | TRBV5-4 | . | TRBD2 | CASSSSGSRRSTDTQYF | TGTGCCAGCAGCTCTAGCGGGAGTCGTCGTAGCACAGATACGCAGTATTTT
TRBJ2-1 | TRBV7-9 | once | TRBD2 | CASSPRLAGGPGSYNEQFF | TGTGCCAGCAGCCCGCGGCTAGCGGGAGGGCCTGGCTCCTACAATGAGCAGTTCTTC
TRBJ1-3 | TRBV4-3 | . | . | CASSQGAGAGTRSGNTIYF | TGCGCCAGCAGCCAAGGGGCCGGGGCCGGTACGAGATCTGGAAACACCATATATTTT
TRBJ1-2 | TRBV28 | . | . | CASSSPGQGYGYTF | TGTGCCAGCAGCTCCCCGGGCCAGGGCTATGGCTACACCTTC
TRBJ2-5 | TRBV2 | . | . | CASTRESVETQYF | TGTGCCAGCACCCGGGAGTCGGTGGAGACCCAGTACTTC
TRBJ2-7 | TRBV6-5 | . | . | CASSQGGEQYF | TGTGCCAGCAGTCAGGGGGGCGAGCAGTACTTC
TRBJ1-2 | TRBV27 | . | . | CASSPNLPTEPTYGYTF | TGTGCCAGCAGTCCGAACCTCCCGACAGAGCCTACCTATGGCTACACCTTC
TRBJ2-7 | TRBV29-1 | . | TRBD1 | CSAGQGASYEQYF | TGCAGCGCTGGACAGGGGGCGTCGTACGAGCAGTACTTC
TRBJ1-1 | TRBV15 | . | . | CATRPAPGAGTEAFF | TGTGCCACCCGCCCAGCGCCGGGCGCGGGCACTGAAGCTTTCTTT
TRBJ1-3 | TRBV19 | . | TRBD1 | CASSLFRTGLAGNTIYF | TGTGCCAGTAGCCTGTTTCGGACAGGGCTTGCTGGAAACACCATATATTTT
TRBJ1-6 | TRBV6-5 | . | . | CASSYRVNSPLHF | TGTGCCAGCAGTTACAGGGTTAATTCACCCCTCCACTTT
TRBJ2-1 | TRBV28 | . | TRBD1 | CASTPGTGTYNEQFF | TGTGCCAGCACACCCGGGACAGGGACCTACAATGAGCAGTTCTTC
TRBJ2-7 | TRBV28 | . | TRBD2 | CASNYGTSAYEQYF | TGTGCCAGCAACTACGGGACTAGCGCTTACGAGCAGTACTTC